One sample yielded the 8 T cell receptor beta chains listed below, sequenced in a study of blood T cell repertoires in COVID-19. Assay: immunoSEQ multiplex PCR; the TCRdb copy retains only in-frame clones and omits some. The sample has 40,000 to 65,000 clones; around 80% are singletons. The sample taken for sequencing was peripheral blood. Receptors were obtained from a human donor in a cohort sampled during active COVID-19.

The chain recombines TRBV4-1 with TRBJ2-7; 12 positions agree with TRBD2. The CDR3 is 15 residues long. Germline trimming cut 5 bases from V and 3 bases from J; bases unmatched to any gene: 5. The germline CDR1 and CDR2 sequences are MGHRA and YSYEKL. The CDR3 loop reads CASSWRTSGIYEQYF. DNA for the CDR3: TGCGCCAGCAGCTGGCGGACTAGCGGGATCTACGAGCAGTACTTC.

This chain joins TRBV30 and TRBJ2-7; D ambiguous. The germline CDR1 and CDR2 sequences are GTSNPN and SVGIG (reference sequence). V lost 1 base to trimming and J lost 4 bases, with 14 bases between them. The CDR3 has 14 residues. Here the CDR3 reads CAWSGGPPRYEQYF. Here the CDR3 DNA reads TGTGCCTGGAGTGGAGGTCCCCCTCGGTACGAGCAGTACTTC.

The chain has TRBV12-3 or TRBV12-4 and TRBJ2-1; the D is unclear. V was cut by 6 bases and J by 5 bases, with 5 bases left in between. The CDR3 runs to 11 residues. Here the CDR3 reads CASSPDNEQFF. CDR3 bases: TGTGCCAGCAGCCCTGACAATGAGCAGTTCTTC.

The rearrangement joins TRBV2 to TRBJ2-5; D may be TRBD2 (5 bases). This CDR3 is built from 14 residues. Per the germline V gene, CDR1 is SNHLY and CDR2 is FYNNEI. V dropped 3 bases and J dropped 7 bases, with 15 bases sitting between them. The CDR3 is CASSDVTGLGTQYF. The CDR3 DNA is TGTGCCAGCAGTGATGTTACGGGGTTGGGGACCCAGTACTTC.

This clone occurred once. This CDR3 is CASSLVTGNSPLHF. CDR3 nucleotide sequence: TGTGCCAGCAGCTTGGTGACAGGGAATTCACCCCTCCACTTT. The chain employs TRBV5-4 and TRBJ1-6; 7 nucleotides agree with TRBD1. The germline gives CDR1 SGHNT, CDR2 YYREEE (reference sequence). After removal of 0 bases from V and 7 bases from J, the junction contained 1 base not matched to a gene. There are 14 residues in the CDR3.

The DNA of the CDR3 is TGTGCCAGCTCACCTCTCGGGACACGGATTTCTAACTATGGCTACACCTTC. Translating it yields CASSPLGTRISNYGYTF. The rearrangement joins TRBV18 to TRBJ1-2; perhaps TRBD1 as D (6 bases). CDR3 length equals 17 residues. The V end lost 3 bases, the J end lost 0 bases, and 17 bases lay between the germline ends. Germline CDR1 KGHSH, CDR2 LQKENI.

The rearrangement joins TRBV20-1 to TRBJ1-6; TRBD1 matches at 7 bases. This CDR3 has 12 amino acids. From germline, CDR1 is DFQATT and CDR2 SNEGSKA (reference sequence). With 3 bases clipped from V and 10 bases from J, the junction kept 3 bases outside the gene matches. The CDR3 loop is CSASTGESPLHF. In DNA, the CDR3 is TGCAGTGCTAGTACAGGGGAATCACCCCTCCACTTT.

The V and J genes are TRBV7-3 and TRBJ2-1; 9 bases fit TRBD2. J lost 11 bases, V lost 5 bases, and 13 bases had no gene match. The CDR3 has 15 amino acids. From germline, CDR1 is SGHTA and CDR2 FQGTGA. The CDR3 is CASSPSSGATTKQFF. The CDR3 DNA is TGTGCCAGCAGCCCATCTAGCGGGGCCACTACTAAGCAGTTCTTC. Complete variable domain (other parts from reference TRBV7-3 and TRBJ2-1): GAGVSQTPSNKVTEKGKYVELRCDPISGHTALYWYRQSLGQGPEFLIYFQGTGAADDSGLPNDRFFAVRPEGSVSTLKIQRTERGDSAVYLCASSPSSGATTKQFFGPGTRLTVL.